These 27 T cell receptor beta chains originate from one sample sequenced in a study of regulatory T cells in long-lasting Graves disease (dated by TCRdb to the early 2020s). The library was built by means of multiplex PCR. The listed sequencing device is Illumina HiSeq 4000. To build TCR beta libraries, CDR3 regions were amplified by Arm-PCR using iRepertoire HTBI primers. TCRdb reanalyzed the raw reads on its own, using fastp at Q25 for trimming and MiXCR for clone calling, and kept in-frame beta chains. Each entry merges the rows of one CDR3 protein and shows their most common DNA and genes. This sample gives about 430,000 distinct CDR3 sequences in total; about 15% of them show up just once. Of the sample, roughly 8% is held by the ten largest clones. The time point label, as the study defines it: newly diagnosed GD, antithyroid drugs for less than 3 months. For both TCR sequencing and RNA sequencing, RNA was extracted from PBMCs in TRIzol.

The data also belong to a second study, concerning T cells in Graves' hyperthyroidism and ophthalmopathy.

This specimen consisted of peripheral blood mononuclear cells (PBMCs), obtained at new diagnosis, from a patient treated with antithyroid drugs. The receptors shown here come from a woman in her thirties or forties with Graves disease. Donor details come from another sample of the same person, matched by shared clones.

This clonotype occurred many times. The chain combines TRBV28 with TRBJ1-4; TRBD1 agrees at 11 bases. Per the germline V gene, CDR1 is MDHEN and CDR2 is SYDVKM. The CDR3 length is 15 residues. J lost 7 bases, V lost 3 bases, and 4 bases had no gene match. CDR3 nucleotide sequence: TGTGCCAGCAGTTTCCCGGACAGGGGGCGTGAAAAACTGTTTTTT. Protein sequence: CASSFPDRGREKLFF.

This clonotype was counted a few times. The chain has TRBV4-1 and TRBJ1-1; no definite D call. Between the trimmed V and J ends, which lost 10 bases and 2 bases, there was a span of 11 bases. The CDR3 spans 12 residues. Per germline, CDR1 MGHRA and CDR2 YSYEKL. The CDR3 sequence is CATSPDNTEAFF. CDR3 nucleotides: TGCGCCACTAGCCCGGACAACACTGAAGCTTTCTTT.

This clonotype was seen repeatedly, ten times or more. The rearrangement joins TRBV10-3 to TRBJ1-2, with 10 bases aligning to TRBD1. The V and J ends lost 3 bases and 4 bases, in that order; junction bases with no gene match: 5. CDR1 is ENHRY, CDR2 SYGVKD, per germline. CDR3 length: 15 residues. This CDR3 is CAISDGQGGFYGYTF. The CDR3 DNA follows: TGTGCCATCAGTGACGGACAGGGGGGGTTCTATGGCTACACCTTC.

The chain links TRBV5-1 to TRBJ1-1; 9 positions match TRBD1. V shed 0 bases and J 0 bases; nucleotides not matched to a gene: 3. CDR3 size: 16 residues. CDR1 is SGHRS, CDR2 YFSETQ, per germline. The CDR3 nucleotides are TGCGCCAGCAGCTTGGGACAGGGGGAGATGAACACTGAAGCTTTCTTT. This codes for CASSLGQGEMNTEAFF.

This clonotype was detected only a few times. This chain uses TRBV10-2 with TRBJ2-1; the match to TRBD2 covers 14 bases. Germline V CDR1 and CDR2: WSHSY, SAAADI. V gave up 8 bases and J gave up 4 bases; unmatched junction bases: 19. The CDR3 extends over 20 amino acids. CDR3 coding DNA: TGCGCCAGCTCAACTCCCCGACTAGCGGGAGGGCCCGATGTATACAATGAGCAGTTCTTC. Translating it yields CASSTPRLAGGPDVYNEQFF.

V gene TRBV28 combines with J gene TRBJ1-1; D gene unclear. The germline CDR1 and CDR2 sequences are MDHEN and SYDVKM. The CDR3 has 15 amino acids. The ends were cut back, 3 bases at V and 3 bases at J, with 14 bases in the middle. The CDR3 DNA reads TGTGCCAGCAGTTTGGGCCGGAGGGAAGACACTGAAGCTTTCTTT. Protein product: CASSLGRREDTEAFF.

This clonotype was counted many times. The V and J genes are TRBV19 and TRBJ1-1; D perhaps matches TRBD1 (6 bases). The CDR3 is 13 residues long. V lost 10 bases, J lost 1 base, and 13 bases lay in between. Germline lookup yields CDR1 LNHDA and CDR2 SQIVND (reference sequence). The CDR3 spells CATSLQGNTEAFF. The CDR3 nucleotides read TGTGCCACCTCACTACAGGGGAACACTGAAGCTTTCTTT. Using reference TRBV19 and TRBJ1-1 for the parts outside the CDR3, the full variable domain is DGGITQSPKYLFRKEGQNVTLSCEQNLNHDAMYWYRQDPGQGLRLIYYSQIVNDFQKGDIAEGYSVSREKKESFPLTVTSAQKNPTAFYLCATSLQGNTEAFFGQGTRLTVV.

There are many counts of this clonotype. The chain has TRBV7-8 and TRBJ2-6; 8 nucleotides align to TRBD1. V dropped 2 bases and J dropped 1; count of bases not matched to a gene: 10. In germline, CDR1 is SGHVS, CDR2 FQNEAQ. CDR3 length: 19 residues. DNA for the CDR3: TGTGCCAGCAGCTTACCCCGGACAGGGTACTCTTCTGGGGCCAACGTCCTGACTTTC. Residues: CASSLPRTGYSSGANVLTF. The full variable domain, its missing parts supplied by reference TRBV7-8 and TRBJ2-6, is GAGVSQSPRYKVAKRGQDVALRCDPISGHVSLFWYQQALGQGPEFLTYFQNEAQLDKSGLPSDRFFAERPEGSVSTLKIQRTQQEDSAVYLCASSLPRTGYSSGANVLTFGAGSRLTVL.

The V gene is TRBV6-1, the J gene TRBJ2-7, with D tentatively TRBD1 or TRBD2 (5 bases each). CDR1 MNHNS and CDR2 SASEGT come from the germline V gene. Trimming removed 6 bases at V and 5 bases at J, with 14 bases between. This CDR3 has 13 amino acids. CDR3 amino acids: CASSPGPKNEQYF. The CDR3 DNA reads TGTGCCAGCAGCCCGGGACCGAAGAACGAGCAGTACTTC.

This clonotype was observed many times. The V gene is TRBV12-3 or TRBV12-4, the J gene TRBJ2-7; no clear D. V lost 5 bases, J lost 2 bases, and 25 bases lay in between. The CDR3 contains 18 residues. CDR3 region: CASSHSSTSIHGTYEQYF. CDR3 DNA: TGTGCCAGCAGTCATTCCTCCACCTCTATCCATGGAACCTACGAGCAGTACTTC.

This clonotype was recorded many times. The chain has TRBV28 and TRBJ1-3; no firm D call. V gave up 6 bases and J gave up 0 bases, with 6 bases separating them. This CDR3 has 13 residues. The germline CDR1 and CDR2 sequences are MDHEN and SYDVKM. In nucleotides, the CDR3 is TGTGCCAGCAGGGACTTCTCTGGAAACACCATATATTTT. Its protein is CASRDFSGNTIYF. Filled out from reference TRBV28 and TRBJ1-3, the complete variable domain reads DVKVTQSSRYLVKRTGEKVFLECVQDMDHENMFWYRQDPGLGLRLIYFSYDVKMKEKGDIPEGYSVSREKKERFSLILESASTNQTSMYLCASRDFSGNTIYFGEGSWLTVV.

This chain connects TRBV6-1 to TRBJ2-1; TRBD2 matches at 12 bases. Germline assignment: CDR1 MNHNS and CDR2 SASEGT. This CDR3 region has 16 residues. With 6 bases clipped from V and 5 bases from J, the junction kept 8 bases outside the gene matches. The CDR3 here is CASSLAGGSYHNEQFF. DNA for the CDR3: TGTGCCAGCAGCCTAGCGGGAGGGTCCTACCACAATGAGCAGTTCTTC.

This clonotype was recorded many times. The genes are TRBV12-3 or TRBV12-4 and TRBJ2-3, with D possibly being TRBD1 or TRBD2 (5 bases each). V lost 5 bases to trimming and J lost 6 bases, with 18 bases between them. The CDR3 runs to 15 residues. CDR3 sequence: CASSPRGYRRDTQYF. The CDR3 DNA follows: TGTGCCAGCAGTCCCCGGGGCTATCGAAGGGATACGCAGTATTTT.

This clonotype was seen many times. The V call is TRBV6-2 or TRBV6-3, the J call TRBJ1-1, with 7 bases fitting TRBD1. The CDR3 contains 16 residues. J was trimmed by 2 bases and V by 2 bases; bases with no gene match: 8. From germline, CDR1 is MNHEY and CDR2 SVGEGT. The CDR3 spells CASSYPTGSGNTEAFF. In DNA, the CDR3 is TGTGCCAGCAGTTACCCGACAGGGTCAGGAAACACTGAAGCTTTCTTT.

Ten or more counts support this clonotype. The chain couples TRBV27 to TRBJ2-7; D perhaps matches TRBD1 (5 bases). Germline assignment: CDR1 MNHEY and CDR2 SMNVEV (reference sequence). V was clipped by 3 bases and J by 0 bases, with 15 bases between them. This CDR3 has 16 amino acids. The CDR3 loop reads CASSFDAYRSSYEQYF. Here the CDR3 DNA reads TGTGCCAGCAGTTTCGACGCATACAGGAGCTCCTACGAGCAGTACTTC.

This clonotype was picked up many times. V usage is TRBV12-3 or TRBV12-4 and J usage is TRBJ1-1, with D perhaps TRBD1 (6 bases). The CDR3 totals 13 residues. V was shortened by 2 bases and J by 3 bases, with 7 bases between the two germline ends. The CDR3: CASSLNRDTEAFF. CDR3 nucleotide sequence: TGTGCCAGCAGTTTAAACAGGGACACTGAAGCTTTCTTT.

Many counts were recorded for this clonotype. One end of the junction is discordant with germline, which a read error may explain. The chain links TRBV5-1 to TRBJ2-7; weak D call: TRBD1 (5 bases). The CDR3 is 12 residues long. Germline CDR1 is SGHRS and CDR2 is YFSETQ. CDR3 sequence (DNA): TGTGCCAGCAGCTTGGAAGGGGCCGAGCAGTACTTC. Residues: CASSLEGAEQYF.

Details on this clonotype: A read error likely explains this, since a far larger clone differs by one base. The rearrangement uses TRBV28 and TRBJ2-3; a weak D match, TRBD1 (6 bases). The CDR3 covers 12 residues. Trimming cost V 6 bases and J 4 bases, with 8 bases left between them. Germline V CDR1 and CDR2: MDHEN, SYDVKM. CDR3 protein: CASSDRPDTQYF. CDR3 DNA sequence: TGTGCCAGCAGCGACAGGCCAGATACGCAGTATTTT. The variable domain in full, completed from reference TRBV28 and TRBJ2-3, reads DVKVTQSSRYLVKRTGEKVFLECVQDMDHENMFWYRQDPGLGLRLIYFSYDVKMKEKGDIPEGYSVSREKKERFSLILESASTNQTSMYLCASSDRPDTQYFGPGTRLTVL.

The gene calls are TRBV5-1 and TRBJ2-3, with TRBD1 identical over 7 bases. CDR3 size: 15 residues. The germline CDR1 and CDR2 sequences are SGHRS and YFSETQ. The ends lost 4 bases at V and 5 bases at J; junction bases unmatched: 10. The CDR3 here is CASSDWDSPVDTQYF. As DNA, the CDR3 is TGCGCCAGCAGCGATTGGGACAGTCCGGTAGATACGCAGTATTTT.

The chain employs TRBV14 and TRBJ1-5, with D hard to call. CDR3 length equals 13 residues. Trimming shortened V by 3 bases and J by 3 bases, and 6 bases separated the two germline ends. Germline lookup yields CDR1 SGHDN and CDR2 FVKESK. The CDR3 region is CASSQNHNQPQHF. CDR3 nucleotide sequence: TGTGCCAGCAGCCAGAATCACAATCAGCCCCAGCATTTT.

The V and J genes are TRBV19 and TRBJ2-1; 12 positions agree with TRBD2. The V and J ends lost 3 bases and 2 bases, in that order; junction bases with no gene match: 8. This CDR3 has 18 residues. The germline CDR1 and CDR2 sequences are LNHDA and SQIVND (reference sequence). This CDR3 is CASSIGLAGGWTYNEQFF. CDR3 nucleotides: TGTGCCAGTAGTATCGGGCTAGCGGGAGGGTGGACCTACAATGAGCAGTTCTTC.

The CDR3 protein is CAWTDENEQFF. The CDR3 DNA reads as TGTGCCTGGACGGATGAGAATGAGCAGTTCTTC. The V gene is TRBV30, the J gene TRBJ2-1; D is uncertain. The CDR3 covers 11 residues. Germline CDR1 is GTSNPN and CDR2 is SVGIG (reference sequence). V was cut by 4 bases and J by 7 bases, with 8 bases left in between. Variable domain in full (rest from reference TRBV30 and TRBJ2-1): SQTIHQWPATLVQPVGSPLSLECTVEGTSNPNLYWYRQAAGRGLQLLFYSVGIGQISSEVPQNLSASRPQDRQFILSSKKLLLSDSGFYLCAWTDENEQFFGPGTRLTVL.

This clonotype was seen more than once but under ten times. The chain combines TRBV29-1 with TRBJ1-1; D not certain. The germline V and J ends were trimmed by 6 bases and 3 bases, with 8 bases remaining between them. The CDR3 length is 11 residues. CDR1 SQVTM and CDR2 ANQGSEA come from the germline V gene. CDR3 in amino acids: CSVPGDTEAFF. The CDR3 DNA follows: TGCAGCGTACCCGGGGACACTGAAGCTTTCTTT.

This clonotype was picked up many times. The CDR3 bases are TGTGCCAGCAGCTCGGGGGGGCAGGTCCGGGGTGAGACCCAGTACTTC. Amino acids: CASSSGGQVRGETQYF. This sequence joins TRBV11-2 and TRBJ2-5; 8 bases map to TRBD2. Looked up from germline, CDR1 is SGHAT and CDR2 is FQNNGV. The CDR3 contains 16 residues. V was pared by 4 bases and J by 5 bases, with 12 bases of the junction left unmatched.

This clonotype has ten or more counts. The rearrangement uses TRBV7-8 and TRBJ1-3, with D uncertain. The CDR3 is made up of 15 amino acids. Germline values: CDR1 SGHVS, CDR2 FQNEAQ. The V and J ends lost 1 base and 0 bases respectively, with 7 bases between them. The CDR3 region is CASSLVWGSGNTIYF. The CDR3 DNA reads TGTGCCAGCAGCTTAGTCTGGGGCTCTGGAAACACCATATATTTT. Full variable domain (remainder filled in from reference TRBV7-8 and TRBJ1-3): GAGVSQSPRYKVAKRGQDVALRCDPISGHVSLFWYQQALGQGPEFLTYFQNEAQLDKSGLPSDRFFAERPEGSVSTLKIQRTQQEDSAVYLCASSLVWGSGNTIYFGEGSWLTVV.

The chain has TRBV20-1 and TRBJ2-7; 12 bases fit TRBD2. The CDR3 is made up of 15 amino acids. CDR1 and CDR2 from the germline V gene are DFQATT and SNEGSKA (reference sequence). With V trimmed by 6 bases and J by 4 bases, 10 bases remained unmatched. CDR3 in DNA: TGCAGTGCCTCTGGGGCTAGCGGGAGGGGTTACGAGCAGTACTTC. Its protein is CSASGASGRGYEQYF.

The chain has TRBV10-2 and TRBJ1-1, with D possibly TRBD1 on 5 matching bases. V was shortened by 4 bases and J by 2 bases, with 11 bases between the two germline ends. There are 14 residues in the CDR3. Germline values: CDR1 WSHSY, CDR2 SAAADI. The CDR3 region has the DNA TGCGCCAGCAGTGTACCGGGACGAAACACTGAAGCTTTCTTT. It encodes CASSVPGRNTEAFF.